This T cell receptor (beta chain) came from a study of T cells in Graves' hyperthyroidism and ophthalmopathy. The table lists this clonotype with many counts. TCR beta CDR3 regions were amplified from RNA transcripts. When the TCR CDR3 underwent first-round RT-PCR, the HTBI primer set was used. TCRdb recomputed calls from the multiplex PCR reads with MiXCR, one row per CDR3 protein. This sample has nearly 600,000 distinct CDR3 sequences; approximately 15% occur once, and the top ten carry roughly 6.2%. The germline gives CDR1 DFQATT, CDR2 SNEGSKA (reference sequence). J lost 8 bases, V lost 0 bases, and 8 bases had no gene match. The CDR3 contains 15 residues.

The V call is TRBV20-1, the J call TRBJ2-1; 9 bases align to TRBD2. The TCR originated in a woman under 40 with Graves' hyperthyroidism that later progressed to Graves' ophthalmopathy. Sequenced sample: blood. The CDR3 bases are TGCAGTGCTAGAGATCTCTCTAGCGGGAACGATGAGCAGTTCTTC. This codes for CSARDLSSGNDEQFF.